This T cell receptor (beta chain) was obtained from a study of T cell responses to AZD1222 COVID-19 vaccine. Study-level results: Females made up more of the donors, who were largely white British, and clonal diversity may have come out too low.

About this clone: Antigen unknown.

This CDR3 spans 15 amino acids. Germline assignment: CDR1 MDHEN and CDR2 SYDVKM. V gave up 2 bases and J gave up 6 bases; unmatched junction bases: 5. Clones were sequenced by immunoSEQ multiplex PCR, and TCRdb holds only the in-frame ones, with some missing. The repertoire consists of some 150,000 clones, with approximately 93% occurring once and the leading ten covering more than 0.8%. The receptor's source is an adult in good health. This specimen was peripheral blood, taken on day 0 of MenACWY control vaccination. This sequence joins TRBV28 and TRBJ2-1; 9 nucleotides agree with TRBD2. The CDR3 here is CASSLGSGSSNEQFF. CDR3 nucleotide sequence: TGTGCCAGCAGTTTAGGTAGCGGGAGTTCCAATGAGCAGTTCTTC.